The sample holds a few counts of the clone carrying this T cell receptor beta chain. This sample is drawn from a study of blood T cell repertoires in COVID-19. The germline V and J ends were trimmed by 1 base and 2 bases, with 8 bases remaining between them. This CDR3 spans 14 amino acids. Germline CDR1 SGHAT, CDR2 FQDESV (reference sequence). Produced via immunoSEQ multiplex PCR; TCRdb's table is partial and in-frame only. Of approximately 440,000 clones in the sample, approximately 88% were seen once. The chain recombines TRBV11-1 with TRBJ1-1; maybe TRBD1 (5 bases). The receptor was isolated from a woman aged 50 to 60 with COVID-19, enrolled during active disease. The specimen was peripheral blood. The CDR3 nucleotides are TGTGCCAGCAGCTTAGTCGACAGAAACACTGAAGCTTTCTTT. Amino acid sequence: CASSLVDRNTEAFF.